This is a list of T cell receptor beta chains from one sample in a study of a mutant IDH1 vaccine in newly diagnosed glioma. TCRdb's copy holds only in-frame clones and misses some; the assay was immunoSEQ multiplex PCR. The top ten clones hold roughly 19% of a sample with about 30,000 clones, more than 65% of them seen once. The sequences come from PBMCs, collected from a glioma patient treated with radiotherapy, temozolomide or both. The source of these receptors is a man in his thirties or forties with glioma. Each CDR3 is given with its conserved first and last residue. Fields, in order: V gene, CDR3 protein.

TRBV7-9,CASSGADRDEKLFF
TRBV19,CASSPRTGATPSTDTQYF
TRBV11-2,CASSLVGGQETQYF
TRBV6-5,CASSYSGAGGEKLFF
TRBV7-9,CASSPAILEQYF
TRBV23-1,CASSQSGKGLGYTF
TRBV4-3,CASSPETFPNTEAFF
TRBV28,CASSIPGQGKETQYF
TRBV7-6,CASSPARLTGASEAFF
TRBV18,CASSPRTDSYEQYF
TRBV27,CASSLRTSGNYEQYF
TRBV29-1,CSAGEPLSEQYF
TRBV9,CASSVGGFTGGLNTEAFF
TRBV7-2,CASSSSVEAFF
TRBV2,CANRGGGSYNEQFF
TRBV25-1,CASSEGANEQFF
TRBV9,CASSEGERQAAFF
TRBV2,CASSETELNYGYTF
TRBV5-1,CASSRGQVREKLFF
TRBV30,CAWSPLSEQYF
TRBV7-2,CASSSPTGNTEAFF
TRBV5-1,CASSAAQGASGANVLTF
TRBV9,CASSSRDRVYEKLFF
TRBV19,CASRLTNSGNTIYF
TRBV5-4,CASSLFGVMNTEAFF
TRBV19,CASSKDPGRSEQYF
TRBV27,CASSNNRVFYTGELFF
TRBV12-5,CASGSPNYGYTF
TRBV28,CASRDSITDTQYF
TRBV11-2,CASSPQGGSQYF
TRBV28,CASSFRLVAPYEQYF
TRBV5-1,CASSLRQPAGDTQYF
TRBV19,CASSRDTSNTEAFF
TRBV4-1,CASSQTGHPTDTQYF
TRBV6-4,CASSALGLAAGTQYF
TRBV2,CASSESRGRGEKLFF
TRBV19,CASSGGIQETQYF
TRBV6-5,CASYRGGGNTEAFF
TRBV7-3,CASSLRQGYGYTF
TRBV14,CASSQGLTAYNEQFF
TRBV11-2,CASSSRDREERHQETQYF
TRBV30,CAFTRETYGYTF
TRBV4-3,CASSQARGNTGELFF
TRBV10-2,CASSLEQGEVYGYTF
TRBV19,CASSIDPRTGFQFF
TRBV7-9,CASSLAEGELFF
TRBV9,CASSPRDSVATNEKLFF
TRBV9,CASSVDQGSDEQYF